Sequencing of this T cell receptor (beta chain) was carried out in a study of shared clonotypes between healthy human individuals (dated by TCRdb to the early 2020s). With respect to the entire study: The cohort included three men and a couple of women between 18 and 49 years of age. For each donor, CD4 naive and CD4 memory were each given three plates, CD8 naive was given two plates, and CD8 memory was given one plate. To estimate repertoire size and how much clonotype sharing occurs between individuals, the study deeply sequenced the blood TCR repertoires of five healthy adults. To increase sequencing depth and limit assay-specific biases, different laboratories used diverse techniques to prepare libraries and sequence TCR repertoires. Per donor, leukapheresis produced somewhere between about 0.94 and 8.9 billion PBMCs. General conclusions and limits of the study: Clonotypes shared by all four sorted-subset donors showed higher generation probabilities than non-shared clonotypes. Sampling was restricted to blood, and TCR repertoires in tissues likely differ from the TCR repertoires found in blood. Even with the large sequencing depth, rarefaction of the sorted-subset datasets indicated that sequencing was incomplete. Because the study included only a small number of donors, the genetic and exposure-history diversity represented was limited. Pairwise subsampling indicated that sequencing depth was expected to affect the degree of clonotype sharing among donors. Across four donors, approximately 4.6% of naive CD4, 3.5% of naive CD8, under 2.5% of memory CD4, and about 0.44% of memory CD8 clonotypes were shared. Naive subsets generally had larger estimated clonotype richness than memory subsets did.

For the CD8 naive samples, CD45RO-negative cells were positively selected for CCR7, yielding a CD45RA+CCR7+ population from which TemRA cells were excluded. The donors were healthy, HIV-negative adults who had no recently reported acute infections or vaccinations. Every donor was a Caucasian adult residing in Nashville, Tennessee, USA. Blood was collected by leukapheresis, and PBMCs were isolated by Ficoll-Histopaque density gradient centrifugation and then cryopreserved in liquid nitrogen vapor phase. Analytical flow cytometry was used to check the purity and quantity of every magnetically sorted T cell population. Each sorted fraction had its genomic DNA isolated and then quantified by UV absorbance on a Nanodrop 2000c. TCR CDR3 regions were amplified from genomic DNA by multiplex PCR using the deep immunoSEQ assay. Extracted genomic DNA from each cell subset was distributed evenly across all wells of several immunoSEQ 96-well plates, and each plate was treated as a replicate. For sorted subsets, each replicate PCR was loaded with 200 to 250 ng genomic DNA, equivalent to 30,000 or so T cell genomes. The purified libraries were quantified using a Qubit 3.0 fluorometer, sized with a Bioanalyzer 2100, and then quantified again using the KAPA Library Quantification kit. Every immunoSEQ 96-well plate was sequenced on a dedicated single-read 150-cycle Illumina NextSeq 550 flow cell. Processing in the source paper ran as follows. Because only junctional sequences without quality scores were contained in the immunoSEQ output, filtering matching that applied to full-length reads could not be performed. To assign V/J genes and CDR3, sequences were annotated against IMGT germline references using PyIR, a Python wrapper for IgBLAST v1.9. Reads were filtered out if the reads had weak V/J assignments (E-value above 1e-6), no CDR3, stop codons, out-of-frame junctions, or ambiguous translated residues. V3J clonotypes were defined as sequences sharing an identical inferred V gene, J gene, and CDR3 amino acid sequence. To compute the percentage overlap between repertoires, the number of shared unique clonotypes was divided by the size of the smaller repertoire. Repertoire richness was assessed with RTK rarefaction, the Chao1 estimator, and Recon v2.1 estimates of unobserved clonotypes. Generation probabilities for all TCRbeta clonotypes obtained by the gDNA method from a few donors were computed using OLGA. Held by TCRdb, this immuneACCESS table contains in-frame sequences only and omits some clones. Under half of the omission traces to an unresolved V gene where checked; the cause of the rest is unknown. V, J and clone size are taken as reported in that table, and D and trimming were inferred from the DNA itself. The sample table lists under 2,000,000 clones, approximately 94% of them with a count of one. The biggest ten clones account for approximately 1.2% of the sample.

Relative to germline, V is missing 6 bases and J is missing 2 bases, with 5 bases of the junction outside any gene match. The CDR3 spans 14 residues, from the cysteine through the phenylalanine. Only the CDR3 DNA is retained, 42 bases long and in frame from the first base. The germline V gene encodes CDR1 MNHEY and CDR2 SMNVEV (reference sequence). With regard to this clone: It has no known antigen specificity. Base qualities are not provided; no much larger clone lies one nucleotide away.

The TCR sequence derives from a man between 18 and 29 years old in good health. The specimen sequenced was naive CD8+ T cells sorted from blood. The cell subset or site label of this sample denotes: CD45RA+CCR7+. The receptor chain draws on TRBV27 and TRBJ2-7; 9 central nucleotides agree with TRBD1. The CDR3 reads CASSHRGPAYEQYF. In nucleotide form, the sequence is TGTGCCAGCAGCCACAGGGGGCCTGCCTACGAGCAGTACTTC.